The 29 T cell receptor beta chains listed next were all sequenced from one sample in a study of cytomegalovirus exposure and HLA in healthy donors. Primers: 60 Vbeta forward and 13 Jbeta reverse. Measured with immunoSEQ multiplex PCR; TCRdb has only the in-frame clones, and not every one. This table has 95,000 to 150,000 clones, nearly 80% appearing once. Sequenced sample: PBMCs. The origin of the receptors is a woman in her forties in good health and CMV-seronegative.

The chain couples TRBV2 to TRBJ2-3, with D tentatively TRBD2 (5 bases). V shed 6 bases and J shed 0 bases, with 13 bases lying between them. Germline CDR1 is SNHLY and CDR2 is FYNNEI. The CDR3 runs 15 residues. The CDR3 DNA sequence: TGTGCCAGCAGGAGGGCGGAACGAAGCACAGATACGCAGTATTTT. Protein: CASRRAERSTDTQYF.

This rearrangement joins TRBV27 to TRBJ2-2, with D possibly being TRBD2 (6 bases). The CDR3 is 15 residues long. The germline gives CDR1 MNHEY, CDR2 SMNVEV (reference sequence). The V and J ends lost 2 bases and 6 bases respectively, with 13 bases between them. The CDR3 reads CASSLAGKPSGELFF. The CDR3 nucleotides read TGTGCCAGCAGTTTAGCGGGAAAGCCATCCGGGGAGCTGTTTTTT.

CDR3 in DNA: TGTGCCAGCAGCCCCGGGCGGGGCGGCGAGCAGTACTTC. Protein: CASSPGRGGEQYF. The gene calls are TRBV7-9 and TRBJ2-7; tentatively, D is TRBD2 (6 bases). The CDR3 sequence is 13 residues long. Trimming took off 5 bases at V and 6 bases at J, with 14 bases between the two ends. Germline CDR1 reads SEHNR; CDR2 reads FQNEAQ (reference sequence).

The CDR3 DNA reads TGTGCCAGCATGGACAGAAACACAGATACGCAGTATTTT. Its translation is CASMDRNTDTQYF. The J gene is TRBJ2-3, the V gene TRBV6-6; perhaps TRBD1 as D (6 bases). CDR3 size: 13 residues. Trimming shortened V by 7 bases and J by 2 bases, and 10 bases separated the two germline ends. Germline V CDR1 and CDR2: MNHNY, SVGAGI (reference sequence).

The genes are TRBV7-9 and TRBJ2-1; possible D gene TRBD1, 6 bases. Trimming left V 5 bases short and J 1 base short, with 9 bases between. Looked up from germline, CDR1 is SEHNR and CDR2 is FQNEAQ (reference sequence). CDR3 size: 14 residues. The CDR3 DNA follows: TGTGCCAGCAGCCGGACAGATTCCTACAATGAGCAGTTCTTC. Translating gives CASSRTDSYNEQFF.

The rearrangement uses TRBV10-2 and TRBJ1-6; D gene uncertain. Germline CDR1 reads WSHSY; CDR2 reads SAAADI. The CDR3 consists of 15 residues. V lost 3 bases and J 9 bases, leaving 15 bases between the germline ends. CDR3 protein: CASSEYGVTRSPLHF. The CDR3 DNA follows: TGCGCCAGCAGTGAATACGGGGTTACGCGTTCACCCCTCCACTTT.

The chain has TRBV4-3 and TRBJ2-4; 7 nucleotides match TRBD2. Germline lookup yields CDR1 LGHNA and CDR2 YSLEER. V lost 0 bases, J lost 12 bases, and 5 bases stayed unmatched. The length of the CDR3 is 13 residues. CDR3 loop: CASSQDGGSSQYF. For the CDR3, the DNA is TGCGCCAGCAGCCAAGATGGCGGGAGCAGTCAGTACTTC.

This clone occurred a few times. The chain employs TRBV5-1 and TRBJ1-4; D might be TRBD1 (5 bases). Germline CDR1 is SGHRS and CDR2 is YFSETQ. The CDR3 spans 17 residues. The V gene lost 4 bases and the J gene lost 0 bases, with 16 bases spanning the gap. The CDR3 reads CASSLSTDSTTNEKLFF. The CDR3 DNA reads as TGCGCCAGCAGCCTTTCTACCGACAGCACAACTAATGAAAAACTGTTTTTT.

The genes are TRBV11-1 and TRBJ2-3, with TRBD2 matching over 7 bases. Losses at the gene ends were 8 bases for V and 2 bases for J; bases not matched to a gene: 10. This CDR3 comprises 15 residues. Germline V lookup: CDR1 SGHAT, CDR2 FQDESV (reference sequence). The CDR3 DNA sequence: TGTGCCAGCGGAAAAGGGGCGGGAGACACAGATACGCAGTATTTT. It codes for CASGKGAGDTDTQYF.

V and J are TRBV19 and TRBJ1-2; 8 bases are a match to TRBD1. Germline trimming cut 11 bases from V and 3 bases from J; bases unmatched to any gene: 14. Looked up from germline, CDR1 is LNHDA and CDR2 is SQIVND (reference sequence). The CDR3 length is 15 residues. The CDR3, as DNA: TGTGCCGTATCAGGCCCCGACAGGGGCGACTATGGCTACACCTTC. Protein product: CAVSGPDRGDYGYTF.

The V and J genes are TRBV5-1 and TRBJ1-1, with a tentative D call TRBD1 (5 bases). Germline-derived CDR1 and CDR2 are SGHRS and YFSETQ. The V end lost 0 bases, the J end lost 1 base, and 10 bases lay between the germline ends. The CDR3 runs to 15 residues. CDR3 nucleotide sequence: TGCGCCAGCAGCTTGGCAGGGCAGACGAACACTGAAGCTTTCTTT. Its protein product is CASSLAGQTNTEAFF.

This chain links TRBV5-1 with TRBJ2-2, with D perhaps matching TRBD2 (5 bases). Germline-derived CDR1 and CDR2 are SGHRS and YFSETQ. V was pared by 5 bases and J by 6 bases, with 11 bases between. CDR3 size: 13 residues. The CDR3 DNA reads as TGCGCCAGCAGGGAGTCGGACTCCGGGGAGCTGTTTTTT. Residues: CASRESDSGELFF.

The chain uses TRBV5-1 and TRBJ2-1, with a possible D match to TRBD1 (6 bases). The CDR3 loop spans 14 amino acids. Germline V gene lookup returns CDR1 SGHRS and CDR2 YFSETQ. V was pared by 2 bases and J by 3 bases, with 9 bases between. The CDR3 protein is CASSLMTGYNEQFF. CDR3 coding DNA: TGCGCCAGCAGCTTAATGACAGGCTACAATGAGCAGTTCTTC. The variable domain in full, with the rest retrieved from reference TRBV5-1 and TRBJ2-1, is KAGVTQTPRYLIKTRGQQVTLSCSPISGHRSVSWYQQTPGQGLQFLFEYFSETQRNKGNFPGRFSGRQFSNSRSEMNVSTLELGDSALYLCASSLMTGYNEQFFGPGTRLTVL.

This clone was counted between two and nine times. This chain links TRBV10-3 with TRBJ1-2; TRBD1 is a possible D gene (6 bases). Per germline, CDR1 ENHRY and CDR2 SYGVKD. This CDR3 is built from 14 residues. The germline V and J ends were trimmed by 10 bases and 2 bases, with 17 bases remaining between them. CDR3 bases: TGTGCCACGTGGAGTCCCGGACAGAACTATGGCTACACCTTC. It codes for CATWSPGQNYGYTF.

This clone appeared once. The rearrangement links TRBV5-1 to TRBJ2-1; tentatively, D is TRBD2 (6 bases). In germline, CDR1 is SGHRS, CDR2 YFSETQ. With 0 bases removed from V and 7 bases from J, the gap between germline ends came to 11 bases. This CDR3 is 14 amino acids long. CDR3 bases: TGCGCCAGCAGCTTGGTGGAGGGGAGAAATGAGCAGTTCTTC. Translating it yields CASSLVEGRNEQFF.

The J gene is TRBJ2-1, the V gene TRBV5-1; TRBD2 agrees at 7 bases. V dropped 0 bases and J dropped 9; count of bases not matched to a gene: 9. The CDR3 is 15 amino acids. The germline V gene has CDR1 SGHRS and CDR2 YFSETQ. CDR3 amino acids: CASSLDGGSWGEQFF. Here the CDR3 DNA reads TGCGCCAGCAGCTTGGATGGCGGGAGTTGGGGTGAGCAGTTCTTC.

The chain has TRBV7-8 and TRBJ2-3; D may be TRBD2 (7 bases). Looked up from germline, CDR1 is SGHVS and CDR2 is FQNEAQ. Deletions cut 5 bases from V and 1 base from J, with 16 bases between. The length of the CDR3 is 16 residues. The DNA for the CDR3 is TGTGCCAGCAGCAAAGGGGGGCTAGCGGGCACAGATACGCAGTATTTT. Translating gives CASSKGGLAGTDTQYF.

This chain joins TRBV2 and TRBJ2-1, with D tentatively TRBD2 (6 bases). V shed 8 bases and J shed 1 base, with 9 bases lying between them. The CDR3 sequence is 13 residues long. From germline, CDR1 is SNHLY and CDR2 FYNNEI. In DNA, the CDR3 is TGTGCCAGCGCGCTAGCGTCCTACAATGAGCAGTTCTTC. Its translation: CASALASYNEQFF.

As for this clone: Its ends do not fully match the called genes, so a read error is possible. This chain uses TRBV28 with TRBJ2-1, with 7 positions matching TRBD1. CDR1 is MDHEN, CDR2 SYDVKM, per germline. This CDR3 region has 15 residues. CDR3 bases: TGTGCCAGCAGTTTATTGGGCAGGGGGTACAATGGGCAGTTCTTC. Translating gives CASSLLGRGYNGQFF. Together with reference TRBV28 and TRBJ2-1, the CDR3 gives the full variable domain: DVKVTQSSRYLVKRTGEKVFLECVQDMDHENMFWYRQDPGLGLRLIYFSYDVKMKEKGDIPEGYSVSREKKERFSLILESASTNQTSMYLCASSLLGRGYNGQFFGPGTRLTVL.

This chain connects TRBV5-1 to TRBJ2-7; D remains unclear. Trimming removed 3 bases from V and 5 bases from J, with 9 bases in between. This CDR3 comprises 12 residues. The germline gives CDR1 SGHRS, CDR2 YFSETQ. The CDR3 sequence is CASSSWSDEQYF. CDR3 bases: TGCGCCAGCAGCTCCTGGAGTGACGAGCAGTACTTC. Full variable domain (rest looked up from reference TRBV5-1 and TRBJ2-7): KAGVTQTPRYLIKTRGQQVTLSCSPISGHRSVSWYQQTPGQGLQFLFEYFSETQRNKGNFPGRFSGRQFSNSRSEMNVSTLELGDSALYLCASSSWSDEQYFGPGTRLTVT.

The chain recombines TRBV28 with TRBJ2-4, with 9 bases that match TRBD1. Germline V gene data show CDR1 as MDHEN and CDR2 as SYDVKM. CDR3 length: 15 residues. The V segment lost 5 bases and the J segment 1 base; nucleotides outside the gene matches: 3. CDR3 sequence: CASSPQGAAKNIQYF. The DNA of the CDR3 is TGTGCCAGCAGTCCACAGGGGGCGGCCAAAAACATTCAGTACTTC.

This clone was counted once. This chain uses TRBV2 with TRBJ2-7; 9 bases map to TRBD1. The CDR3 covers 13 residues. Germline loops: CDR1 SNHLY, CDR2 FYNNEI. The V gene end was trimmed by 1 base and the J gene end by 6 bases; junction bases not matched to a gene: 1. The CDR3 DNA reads TGTGCCAGCAGTGAAGACAGGGGGCGCGAGCAGTACTTC. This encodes CASSEDRGREQYF.

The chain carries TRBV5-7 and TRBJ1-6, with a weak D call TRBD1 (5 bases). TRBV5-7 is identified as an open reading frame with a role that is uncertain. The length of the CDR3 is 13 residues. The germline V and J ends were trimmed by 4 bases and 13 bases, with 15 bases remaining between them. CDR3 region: CASSLATVSPLHF. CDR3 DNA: TGTGCCAGCAGCCTCGCGACAGTCTCCCCCCTCCACTTT.

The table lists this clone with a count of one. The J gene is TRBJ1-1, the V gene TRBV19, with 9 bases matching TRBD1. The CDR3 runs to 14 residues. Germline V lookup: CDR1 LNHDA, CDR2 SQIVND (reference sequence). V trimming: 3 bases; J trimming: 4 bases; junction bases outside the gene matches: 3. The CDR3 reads CASSIRDRATEAFF. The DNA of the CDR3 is TGTGCCAGTAGTATTCGGGACAGGGCCACTGAAGCTTTCTTT.

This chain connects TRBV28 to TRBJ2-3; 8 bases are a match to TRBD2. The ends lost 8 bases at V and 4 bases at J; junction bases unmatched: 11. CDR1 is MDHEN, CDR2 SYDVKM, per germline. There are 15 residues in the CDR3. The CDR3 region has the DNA TGTGCCAGCTCCACAGCGGGAGTATCATCAGATACGCAGTATTTT. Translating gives CASSTAGVSSDTQYF.

CDR3 nucleotide sequence: TGTGCCAGCATGGTGGCTGCCGATGAAAAACTGTTTTTT. Encoded protein: CASMVAADEKLFF. This chain connects TRBV28 to TRBJ1-4; D not certain. The CDR3 sequence is 13 residues long. Trimming cost V 7 bases and J 6 bases, with 12 bases left between them. Germline CDR1 reads MDHEN; CDR2 reads SYDVKM.

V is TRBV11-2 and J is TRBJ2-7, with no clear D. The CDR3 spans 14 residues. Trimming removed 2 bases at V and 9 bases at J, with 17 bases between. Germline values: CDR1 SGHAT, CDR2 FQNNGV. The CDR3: CASSLLSGPSGQYF. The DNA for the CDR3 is TGTGCCAGCAGCTTATTAAGTGGGCCGAGTGGGCAGTACTTC.

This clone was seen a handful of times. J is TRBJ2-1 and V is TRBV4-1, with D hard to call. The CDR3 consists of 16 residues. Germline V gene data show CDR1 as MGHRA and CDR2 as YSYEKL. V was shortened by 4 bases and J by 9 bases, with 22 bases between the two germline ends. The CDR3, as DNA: TGCGCCAGCAGCCGAGTCCCCGGTCGAAGTAGCACTGAGCAGTTCTTC. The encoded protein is CASSRVPGRSSTEQFF.

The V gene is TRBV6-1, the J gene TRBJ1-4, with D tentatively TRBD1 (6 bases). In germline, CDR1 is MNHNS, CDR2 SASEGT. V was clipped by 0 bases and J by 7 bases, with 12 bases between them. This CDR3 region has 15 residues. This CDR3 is CASSEAGGASEKLFF. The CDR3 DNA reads TGTGCCAGCAGTGAAGCGGGGGGGGCGTCTGAAAAACTGTTTTTT.